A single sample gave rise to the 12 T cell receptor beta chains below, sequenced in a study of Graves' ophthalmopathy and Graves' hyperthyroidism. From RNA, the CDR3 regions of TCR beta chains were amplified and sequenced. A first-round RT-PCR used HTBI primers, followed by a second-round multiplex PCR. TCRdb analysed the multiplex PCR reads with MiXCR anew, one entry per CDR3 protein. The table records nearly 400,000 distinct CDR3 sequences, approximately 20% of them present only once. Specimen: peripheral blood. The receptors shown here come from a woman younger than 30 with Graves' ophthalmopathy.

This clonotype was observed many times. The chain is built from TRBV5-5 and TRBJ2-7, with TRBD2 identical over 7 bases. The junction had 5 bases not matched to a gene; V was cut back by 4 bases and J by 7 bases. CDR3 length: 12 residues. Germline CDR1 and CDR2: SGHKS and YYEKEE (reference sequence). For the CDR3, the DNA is TGTGCCAGCAGCCCCGGACTAGTTGAGCAGTACTTC. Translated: CASSPGLVEQYF.

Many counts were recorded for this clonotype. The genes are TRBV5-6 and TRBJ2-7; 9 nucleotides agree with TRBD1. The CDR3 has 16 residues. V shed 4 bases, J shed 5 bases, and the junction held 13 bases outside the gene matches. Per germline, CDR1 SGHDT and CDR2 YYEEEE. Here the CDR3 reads CASSALGTGFLNEQYF. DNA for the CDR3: TGTGCCAGCAGCGCCCTAGGGACAGGGTTTTTGAACGAGCAGTACTTC.

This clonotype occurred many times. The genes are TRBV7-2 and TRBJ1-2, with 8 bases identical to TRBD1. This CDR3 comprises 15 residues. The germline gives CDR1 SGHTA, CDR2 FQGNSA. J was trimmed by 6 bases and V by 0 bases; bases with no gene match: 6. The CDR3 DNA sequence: TGTGCCAGCAGCTTAGCCGCACAGGGGGTTGATGGCTACACCTTC. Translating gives CASSLAAQGVDGYTF.

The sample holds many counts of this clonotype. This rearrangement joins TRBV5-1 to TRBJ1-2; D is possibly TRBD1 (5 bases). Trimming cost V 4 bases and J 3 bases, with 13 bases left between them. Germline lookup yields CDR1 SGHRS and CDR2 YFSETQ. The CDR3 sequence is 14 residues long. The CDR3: CASSPPGLYYGYTF. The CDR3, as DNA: TGCGCCAGCAGCCCTCCGGGACTATACTATGGCTACACCTTC. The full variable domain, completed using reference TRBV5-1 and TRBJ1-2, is KAGVTQTPRYLIKTRGQQVTLSCSPISGHRSVSWYQQTPGQGLQFLFEYFSETQRNKGNFPGRFSGRQFSNSRSEMNVSTLELGDSALYLCASSPPGLYYGYTFGSGTRLTVV.

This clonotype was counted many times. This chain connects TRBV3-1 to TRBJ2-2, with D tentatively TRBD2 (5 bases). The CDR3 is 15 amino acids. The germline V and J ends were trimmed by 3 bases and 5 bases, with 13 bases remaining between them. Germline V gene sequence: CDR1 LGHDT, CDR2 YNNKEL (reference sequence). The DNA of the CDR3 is TGTGCCAGCAGCCACCGAGGGCCTGGGACCGGGGAGCTGTTTTTT. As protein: CASSHRGPGTGELFF.

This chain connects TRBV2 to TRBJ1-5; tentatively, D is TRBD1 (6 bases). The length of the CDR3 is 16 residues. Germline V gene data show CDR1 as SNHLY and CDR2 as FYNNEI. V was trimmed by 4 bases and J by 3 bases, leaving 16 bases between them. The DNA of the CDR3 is TGTGCCAGCAGTGTAACCCGGACAGCAAACAATCAGCCCCAGCATTTT. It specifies CASSVTRTANNQPQHF.

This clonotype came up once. CDR3 loop: CASSFLTSGSLSYEQYF. The CDR3 nucleotides read TGTGCCAGCAGTTTTCTCACTAGCGGGAGTCTCTCCTACGAGCAGTACTTC. The genes are TRBV6-2 or TRBV6-3 and TRBJ2-7, with 11 nucleotides matching TRBD2. Germline V gives CDR1 MNHEY, CDR2 SVGEGT. CDR3 length: 17 residues. V was clipped by 4 bases and J by 0 bases; unmatched bases: 8.

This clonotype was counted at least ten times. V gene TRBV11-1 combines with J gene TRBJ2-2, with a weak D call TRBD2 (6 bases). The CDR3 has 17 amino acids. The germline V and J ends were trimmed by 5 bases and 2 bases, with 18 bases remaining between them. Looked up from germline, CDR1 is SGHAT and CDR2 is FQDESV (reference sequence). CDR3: CASSPSGRTSNTGELFF. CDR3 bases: TGTGCCAGCAGCCCTTCTGGGAGGACGTCTAACACCGGGGAGCTGTTTTTT. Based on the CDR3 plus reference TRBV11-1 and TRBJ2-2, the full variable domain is EAEVAQSPRYKITEKSQAVAFWCDPISGHATLYWYRQILGQGPELLVQFQDESVVDDSQLPKDRFSAERLKGVDSTLKIQPAELGDSAMYLCASSPSGRTSNTGELFFGEGSRLTVL.

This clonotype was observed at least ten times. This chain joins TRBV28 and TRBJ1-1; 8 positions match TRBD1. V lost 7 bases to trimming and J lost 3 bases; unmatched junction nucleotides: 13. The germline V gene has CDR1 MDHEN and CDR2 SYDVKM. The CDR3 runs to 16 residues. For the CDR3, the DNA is TGTGCCAGCAACTTAGGGACAGGCGGCTGGGACACTGAAGCTTTCTTT. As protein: CASNLGTGGWDTEAFF.

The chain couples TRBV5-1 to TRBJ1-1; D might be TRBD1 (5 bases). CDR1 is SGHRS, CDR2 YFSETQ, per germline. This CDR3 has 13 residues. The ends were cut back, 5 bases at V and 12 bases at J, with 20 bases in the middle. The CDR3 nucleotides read TGCGCCAGCAGGGAGGAAGGCCGGCCAGGGTCTTTCTTT. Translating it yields CASREEGRPGSFF. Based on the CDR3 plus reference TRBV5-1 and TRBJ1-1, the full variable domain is KAGVTQTPRYLIKTRGQQVTLSCSPISGHRSVSWYQQTPGQGLQFLFEYFSETQRNKGNFPGRFSGRQFSNSRSEMNVSTLELGDSALYLCASREEGRPGSFFGQGTRLTVV.

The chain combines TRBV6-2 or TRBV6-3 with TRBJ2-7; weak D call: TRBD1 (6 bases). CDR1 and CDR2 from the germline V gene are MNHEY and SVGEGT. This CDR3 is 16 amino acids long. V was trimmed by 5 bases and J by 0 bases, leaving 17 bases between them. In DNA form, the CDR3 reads TGTGCCAGCAGTGACGAGACAGGTCTGAGCTCCTACGAGCAGTACTTC. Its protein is CASSDETGLSSYEQYF.

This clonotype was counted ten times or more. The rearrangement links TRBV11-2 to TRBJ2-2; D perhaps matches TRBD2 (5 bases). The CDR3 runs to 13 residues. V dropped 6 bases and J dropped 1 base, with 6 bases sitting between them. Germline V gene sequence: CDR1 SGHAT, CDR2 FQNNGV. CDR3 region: CASRGRNTGELFF. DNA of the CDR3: TGTGCCAGCAGAGGGAGGAACACCGGGGAGCTGTTTTTT.